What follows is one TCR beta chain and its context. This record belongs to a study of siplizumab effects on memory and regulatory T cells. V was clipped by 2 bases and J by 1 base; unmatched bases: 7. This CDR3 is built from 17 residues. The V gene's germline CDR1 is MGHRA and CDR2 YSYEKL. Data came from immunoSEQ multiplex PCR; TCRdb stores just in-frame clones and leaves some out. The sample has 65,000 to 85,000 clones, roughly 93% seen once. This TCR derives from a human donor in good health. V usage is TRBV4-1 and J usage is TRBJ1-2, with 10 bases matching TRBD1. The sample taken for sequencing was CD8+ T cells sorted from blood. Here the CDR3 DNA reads TGCGCCAGCAGCCAACCGGGACAGGGGATCTTTAACTATGGCTACACCTTC. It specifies CASSQPGQGIFNYGYTF.